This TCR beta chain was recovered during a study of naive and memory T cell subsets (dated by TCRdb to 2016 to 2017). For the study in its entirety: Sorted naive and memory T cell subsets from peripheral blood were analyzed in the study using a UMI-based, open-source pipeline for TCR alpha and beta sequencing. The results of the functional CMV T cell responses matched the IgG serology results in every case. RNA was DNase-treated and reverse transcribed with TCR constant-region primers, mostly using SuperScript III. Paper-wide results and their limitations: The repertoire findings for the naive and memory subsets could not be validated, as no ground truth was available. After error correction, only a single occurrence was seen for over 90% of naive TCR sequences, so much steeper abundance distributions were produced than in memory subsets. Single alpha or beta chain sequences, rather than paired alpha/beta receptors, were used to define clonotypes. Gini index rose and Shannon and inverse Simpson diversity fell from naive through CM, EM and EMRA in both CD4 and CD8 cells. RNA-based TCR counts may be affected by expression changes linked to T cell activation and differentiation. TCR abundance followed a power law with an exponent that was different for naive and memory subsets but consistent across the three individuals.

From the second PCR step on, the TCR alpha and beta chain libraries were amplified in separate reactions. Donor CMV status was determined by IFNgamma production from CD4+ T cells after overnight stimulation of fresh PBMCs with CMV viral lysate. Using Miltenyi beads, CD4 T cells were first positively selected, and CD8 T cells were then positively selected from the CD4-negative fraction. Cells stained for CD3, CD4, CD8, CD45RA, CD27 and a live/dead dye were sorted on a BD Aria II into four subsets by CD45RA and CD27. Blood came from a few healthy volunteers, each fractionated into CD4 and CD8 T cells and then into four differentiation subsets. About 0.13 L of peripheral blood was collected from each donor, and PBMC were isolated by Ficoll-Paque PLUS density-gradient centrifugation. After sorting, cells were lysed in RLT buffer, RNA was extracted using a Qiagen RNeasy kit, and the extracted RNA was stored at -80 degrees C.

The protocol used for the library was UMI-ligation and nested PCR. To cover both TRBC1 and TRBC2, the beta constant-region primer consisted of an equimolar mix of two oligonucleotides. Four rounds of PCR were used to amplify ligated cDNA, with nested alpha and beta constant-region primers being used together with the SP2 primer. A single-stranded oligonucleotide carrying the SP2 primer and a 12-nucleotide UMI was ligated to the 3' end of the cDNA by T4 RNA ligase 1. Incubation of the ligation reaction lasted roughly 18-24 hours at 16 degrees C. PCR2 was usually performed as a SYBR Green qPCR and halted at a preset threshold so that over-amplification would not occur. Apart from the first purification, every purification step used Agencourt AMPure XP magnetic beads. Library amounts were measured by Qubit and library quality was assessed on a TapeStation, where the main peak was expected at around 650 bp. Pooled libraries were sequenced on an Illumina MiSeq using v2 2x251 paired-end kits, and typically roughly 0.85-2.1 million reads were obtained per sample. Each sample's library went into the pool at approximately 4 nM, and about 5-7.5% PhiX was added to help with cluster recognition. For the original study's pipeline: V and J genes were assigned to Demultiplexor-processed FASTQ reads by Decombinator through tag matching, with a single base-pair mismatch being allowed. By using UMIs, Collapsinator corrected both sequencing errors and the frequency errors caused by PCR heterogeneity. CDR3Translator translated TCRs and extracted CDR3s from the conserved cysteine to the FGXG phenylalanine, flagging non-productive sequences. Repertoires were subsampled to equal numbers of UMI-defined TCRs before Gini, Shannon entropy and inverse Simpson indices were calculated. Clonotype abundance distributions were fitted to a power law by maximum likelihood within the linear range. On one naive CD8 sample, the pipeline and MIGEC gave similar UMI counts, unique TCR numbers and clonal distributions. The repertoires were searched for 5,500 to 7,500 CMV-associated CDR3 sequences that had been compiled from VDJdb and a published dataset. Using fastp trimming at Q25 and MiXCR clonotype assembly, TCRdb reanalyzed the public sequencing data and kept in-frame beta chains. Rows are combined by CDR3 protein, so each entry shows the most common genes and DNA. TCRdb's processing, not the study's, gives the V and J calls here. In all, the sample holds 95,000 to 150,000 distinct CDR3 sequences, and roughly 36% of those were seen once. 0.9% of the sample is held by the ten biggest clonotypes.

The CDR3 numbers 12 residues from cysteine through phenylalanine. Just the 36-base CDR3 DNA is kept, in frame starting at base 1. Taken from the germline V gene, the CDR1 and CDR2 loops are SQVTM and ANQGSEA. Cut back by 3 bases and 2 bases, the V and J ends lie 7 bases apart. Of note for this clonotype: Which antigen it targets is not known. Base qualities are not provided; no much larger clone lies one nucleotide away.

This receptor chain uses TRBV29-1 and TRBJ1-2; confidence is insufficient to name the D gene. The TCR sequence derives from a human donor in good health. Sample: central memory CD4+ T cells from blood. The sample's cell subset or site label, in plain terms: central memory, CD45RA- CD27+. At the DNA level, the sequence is TGCAGCGTTGAGGCGGGGAACTATGGCTACACCTTC. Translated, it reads CSVEAGNYGYTF.